These 30 T cell receptor beta chains were all obtained from the same sample, sequenced in a study of CD8 T cells in ankylosing spondylitis. What these receptors recognize is not known. Via MiXCR, TCRdb re-called the 5' RACE reads, giving one row per CDR3 protein. The data contain 500,000 to 550,000 distinct CDR3 sequences, about an eighth of them singletons. Study-wide points: In ankylosing spondylitis blood, a motif of about 8 highly homologous TCR beta variants appeared characteristic.

The sample was blood, either unsorted or a sorted T cell fraction (not recorded which). These receptors all stem from a male donor with ankylosing spondylitis.

This chain links TRBV4-2 with TRBJ2-3; D unclear. The CDR3 consists of 16 residues. Germline assignment: CDR1 LGHNA and CDR2 YNFKEQ. Trimming took off 1 base at V and 6 bases at J, with 17 bases between the two ends. Here the CDR3 reads CASSQGLNSVADTQYF. The CDR3 DNA sequence: TGTGCCAGCAGCCAAGGACTTAATTCCGTGGCCGATACGCAGTATTTT.

This clonotype was recorded at least ten times. One junction end does not reproduce the germline sequence, and a read error may be involved. In DNA, the CDR3 is TGTGCCAGCGATCTAGCGGGGTTCTACACTGAGCAGTTCTTC. This codes for CASDLAGFYTEQFF. The V gene is TRBV6-2 or TRBV6-3, the J gene TRBJ2-1, with TRBD2 identical over 9 bases. The CDR3 has 14 residues. From germline, CDR1 is MNHEY and CDR2 SVGEGT.

This clonotype turned up a few times. The chain carries TRBV5-6 and TRBJ1-1; TRBD1 is a possible D gene (5 bases). CDR3 size: 15 residues. Trimming took off 0 bases at V and 2 bases at J, with 11 bases between the two ends. Germline-derived CDR1 and CDR2 are SGHDT and YYEEEE. The CDR3 loop is CASSLGMGDNTEAFF. DNA for the CDR3: TGTGCCAGCAGCTTGGGGATGGGGGACAACACTGAAGCTTTCTTT.

This chain's CDR3 is CSEGADTDTQYF. DNA for the CDR3: TGCAGTGAAGGGGCCGACACAGATACGCAGTATTTT. The chain uses TRBV20-1 and TRBJ2-3, with D possibly TRBD1 on 5 matching bases. V lost 7 bases, J lost 2 bases, and 10 bases lay in between. Germline CDR1 DFQATT, CDR2 SNEGSKA (reference sequence). The CDR3 extends over 12 amino acids.

This clonotype was recorded at least ten times. DNA of the CDR3: TGCGCCAGCAGAAAGACACCGGGCTCTGAAGCTTTCTTT. Protein sequence: CASRKTPGSEAFF. The chain combines TRBV4-1 with TRBJ1-1; D is undetermined. This CDR3 has 13 residues. V shed 6 bases and J shed 6 bases, with 14 bases lying between them. The germline gives CDR1 MGHRA, CDR2 YSYEKL.

This clonotype was picked up a small number of times. In DNA, the CDR3 is TGCACATCTGAACAGGGATCTTACAATGAGCAGTTCTTC. As protein: CTSEQGSYNEQFF. V is TRBV29-1 and J is TRBJ2-1, with D perhaps matching TRBD1 (6 bases). Per the germline V gene, CDR1 is SQVTM and CDR2 is ANQGSEA. The CDR3 is 13 residues long.

This clonotype showed up just a few times. This chain links TRBV30 with TRBJ2-3; tentatively, D is TRBD1 or TRBD2 (5 bases each). The CDR3 contains 14 residues. In germline, CDR1 is GTSNPN, CDR2 SVGIG (reference sequence). Trimming cost V 0 bases and J 12 bases, with 19 bases left between them. This CDR3 reads CAWSVLDDPWGQYF. CDR3 DNA: TGTGCCTGGAGTGTACTAGACGATCCGTGGGGCCAGTATTTT.

The CDR3 region is CASSPSQANYGYTF. For the CDR3, the DNA is TGTGCCAGCTCACCATCACAGGCTAACTATGGCTACACCTTC. This sequence joins TRBV18 and TRBJ1-2; possible D gene TRBD1, 5 bases. The CDR3 contains 14 residues. Germline V CDR1 and CDR2: KGHSH, LQKENI. With 2 bases removed from V and 0 bases from J, the gap between germline ends came to 7 bases.

This clonotype was seen more than once but under ten times. The gene calls are TRBV3-1 and TRBJ1-6, with a tentative D call TRBD1 (6 bases). The V and J ends lost 3 bases and 9 bases respectively, with 15 bases between them. The CDR3 length is 15 residues. CDR1 and CDR2 from the germline V gene are LGHDT and YNNKEL (reference sequence). CDR3 loop: CASSQGKGGSSPLHF. CDR3 DNA: TGTGCCAGCAGCCAGGGGAAAGGGGGAAGTTCACCCCTCCACTTT.

This clonotype was seen only a few times. The chain recombines TRBV7-2 with TRBJ2-2; 9 bases are a match to TRBD2. Germline CDR1 is SGHTA and CDR2 is FQGNSA. CDR3 length equals 16 residues. The J segment lost 6 bases and the V segment lost 4 bases, leaving 9 bases of the junction unmatched. CDR3 bases: TGTGCCAGCAGCTCACTAGCGGGCCCCCTGGCCGGGGAGCTGTTTTTT. As protein: CASSSLAGPLAGELFF.

This clonotype came up a few times. This sequence joins TRBV6-1 and TRBJ2-5, with D possibly matching TRBD2 (6 bases). This CDR3 is built from 13 residues. Trimming cost V 10 bases and J 0 bases, with 12 bases left between them. Per the germline V gene, CDR1 is MNHNS and CDR2 is SASEGT. Here the CDR3 reads CATTPGDQETQYF. CDR3 bases: TGTGCCACAACTCCGGGGGACCAAGAGACCCAGTACTTC.

This clonotype was recorded a few times. The chain recombines TRBV15 with TRBJ1-3; D unresolved. The CDR3 length is 14 residues. Trimming shortened V by 0 bases and J by 2 bases, and 5 bases separated the two germline ends. The V gene's germline CDR1 is LNHNV and CDR2 YYDKDF (reference sequence). The CDR3: CATSRDRTGNTIYF. Here the CDR3 DNA reads TGTGCCACCAGCAGAGATCGGACTGGAAACACCATATATTTT.

Here the CDR3 reads CSAFFQETTNEKLFF. CDR3 DNA sequence: TGCAGCGCGTTTTTTCAGGAAACTACTAATGAAAAACTGTTTTTT. V and J are TRBV29-1 and TRBJ1-4; unclear D gene. Trimming took 7 bases from V and 2 from J, leaving 17 bases between them. The CDR3 sequence is 15 residues long. The germline CDR1 and CDR2 sequences are SQVTM and ANQGSEA.

This clonotype was seen only a few times. The V call is TRBV7-2, the J call TRBJ2-7; D unclear. The V gene's germline CDR1 is SGHTA and CDR2 FQGNSA. Trimming took off 5 bases at V and 5 bases at J, with 10 bases between the two ends. CDR3 length equals 12 residues. The CDR3 DNA reads TGTGCCAGCAGCCCCAGGTCTGACGAGCAGTACTTC. It translates to CASSPRSDEQYF.

This rearrangement joins TRBV6-1 to TRBJ2-1; D is uncertain. V lost 6 bases and J lost 7, with 16 bases in between. The CDR3 has 14 amino acids. Germline CDR1 MNHNS, CDR2 SASEGT. CDR3 DNA: TGTGCCAGCAGCCAAAGACGGCAGGCGAATGAGCAGTTCTTC. Amino acid sequence: CASSQRRQANEQFF.

This clonotype was detected ten times or more. As DNA, the CDR3 is TGTGCCACCCCCGGGGGGGTCGAAGAGACCCAGTACTTC. Translation gives CATPGGVEETQYF. The chain employs TRBV24-1 and TRBJ2-5, with TRBD2 identical over 8 bases. The CDR3 runs to 13 residues. CDR1 KGHDR and CDR2 SFDVKD come from the germline V gene. With 9 bases clipped from V and 3 bases from J, the junction kept 5 bases outside the gene matches.

This clonotype was seen more than once but under ten times. This sequence joins TRBV5-1 and TRBJ1-1; 9 nucleotides match TRBD1. Germline trimming cut 4 bases from V and 1 base from J; bases unmatched to any gene: 5. CDR1 and CDR2 from the germline V gene are SGHRS and YFSETQ. The CDR3 contains 15 residues. This CDR3 is CASSGGQGPNTEAFF. The CDR3 DNA reads as TGCGCCAGCAGCGGGGGACAGGGCCCGAACACTGAAGCTTTCTTT.

Ten or more counts support this clonotype. The chain joins TRBV11-1 to TRBJ2-4; 11 nucleotides align to TRBD2. The length of the CDR3 is 18 residues. The ends lost 0 bases at V and 3 bases at J; junction bases unmatched: 7. Germline assignment: CDR1 SGHAT and CDR2 FQDESV (reference sequence). The CDR3 spells CASSLAGGSGRVKNIQYF. CDR3 nucleotides: TGTGCCAGCAGCTTAGCAGGAGGTAGCGGGAGGGTCAAAAACATTCAGTACTTC.

The chain combines TRBV19 with TRBJ2-5; 8 positions match TRBD1. The CDR3 sequence is 15 residues long. Germline V lookup: CDR1 LNHDA, CDR2 SQIVND (reference sequence). Trimming at V came to 6 bases and at J to 5 bases, leaving 11 bases not matched to a gene. The CDR3 region is CASRPRQGRAETQYF. The DNA of the CDR3 is TGTGCCAGTAGACCCCGACAGGGGAGAGCGGAGACCCAGTACTTC.

This clonotype came up a few times. The chain combines TRBV7-8 with TRBJ2-7; 12 bases align to TRBD2. The ends lost 4 bases at V and 7 bases at J; junction bases unmatched: 5. The CDR3 consists of 14 residues. CDR1 is SGHVS, CDR2 FQNEAQ, per germline. The CDR3 DNA reads TGTGCCAGCAGCTCCAGACTAGCGGGAGAGGAGCAGTACTTC. Translated, it gives CASSSRLAGEEQYF. Full variable domain (outside the CDR3, taken from reference TRBV7-8 and TRBJ2-7): GAGVSQSPRYKVAKRGQDVALRCDPISGHVSLFWYQQALGQGPEFLTYFQNEAQLDKSGLPSDRFFAERPEGSVSTLKIQRTQQEDSAVYLCASSSRLAGEEQYFGPGTRLTVT.

This clonotype has a handful of counts. The V gene is TRBV30, the J gene TRBJ1-3; D ambiguous. The ends were cut back, 4 bases at V and 1 base at J, with 11 bases in the middle. Germline values: CDR1 GTSNPN, CDR2 SVGIG (reference sequence). The CDR3 covers 14 residues. The CDR3 reads CAWNGGTSGNTIYF. CDR3 nucleotide sequence: TGTGCCTGGAACGGCGGAACTTCTGGAAACACCATATATTTT.

This clonotype was recorded a few times. The chain recombines TRBV4-1 with TRBJ1-5; a weak D match, TRBD1 (6 bases). Per germline, CDR1 MGHRA and CDR2 YSYEKL. The CDR3 is made up of 15 amino acids. Deletions cut 3 bases from V and 5 bases from J, with 14 bases between. Here the CDR3 reads CASSHNAGADQPQHF. CDR3 bases: TGCGCCAGCAGCCACAACGCGGGGGCAGATCAGCCCCAGCATTTT.

The rearrangement links TRBV12-3 or TRBV12-4 to TRBJ2-2; 7 positions match TRBD1. J was trimmed by 4 bases and V by 6 bases; bases with no gene match: 5. The CDR3 extends over 14 amino acids. CDR3 DNA sequence: TGTGCCAGCAGCCCAGGACAGGCCACCGGGGAGCTGTTTTTT. It translates to CASSPGQATGELFF.

V and J are TRBV5-1 and TRBJ2-5, with 13 bases that match TRBD2. The junction had 4 bases not matched to a gene; V was cut back by 3 bases and J by 2 bases. The V gene's germline CDR1 is SGHRS and CDR2 YFSETQ. The CDR3 is 16 residues long. The CDR3, as DNA: TGCGCCAGCAGCTCGGGACTAGCGGGGTTACAAGAGACCCAGTACTTC. This encodes CASSSGLAGLQETQYF.

This clonotype was seen a handful of times. The chain uses TRBV6-1 and TRBJ1-5; D not resolved. Germline-derived CDR1 and CDR2 are MNHNS and SASEGT. Trimming shortened V by 6 bases and J by 7 bases, and 19 bases separated the two germline ends. The CDR3 is 15 residues long. The CDR3 loop is CASSANGVGGQPQHF. The DNA of the CDR3 is TGTGCCAGCAGCGCAAACGGGGTCGGAGGACAGCCCCAGCATTTT.

The V gene is TRBV20-1, the J gene TRBJ2-1; D gene unclear. Trimming removed 6 bases from V and 8 bases from J, with 14 bases in between. This CDR3 comprises 12 residues. Germline assignment: CDR1 DFQATT and CDR2 SNEGSKA (reference sequence). The CDR3 DNA reads as TGCAGTGCCCCGCCAGCTGGGGATGAGCAGTTCTTC. Its translation is CSAPPAGDEQFF.

The chain uses TRBV16 and TRBJ1-4; the D gene is possibly TRBD1 (6 bases). V lost 8 bases and J lost 4, with 11 bases in between. The V gene's germline CDR1 is KGHSY and CDR2 FQNENV. The CDR3 totals 13 residues. The DNA of the CDR3 is TGTGCCAGCCGGAGACAGGTTAATGAAAAACTGTTTTTT. It translates to CASRRQVNEKLFF.

Many counts were recorded for this clonotype. The gene calls are TRBV10-3 and TRBJ1-3; TRBD1 is a possible D gene (5 bases). Trimming removed 2 bases from V and 1 base from J, with 12 bases in between. CDR3 length equals 16 residues. Germline V lookup: CDR1 ENHRY, CDR2 SYGVKD. The CDR3 protein is CAISEPTEGSGNTIYF. For the CDR3, the DNA is TGTGCCATCAGTGAGCCGACAGAAGGGTCTGGAAACACCATATATTTT.

A few counts support this clonotype. The V call is TRBV4-2, the J call TRBJ2-1, with D possibly being TRBD2 (5 bases). From germline, CDR1 is LGHNA and CDR2 YNFKEQ. This CDR3 is built from 17 residues. V lost 4 bases to trimming and J lost 2 bases, with 18 bases between them. The CDR3 nucleotides are TGTGCCAGCAGCCCAGAACCCCGTGCGGGCCCCTACAATGAGCAGTTCTTC. This codes for CASSPEPRAGPYNEQFF.

This clonotype was counted only a few times. The chain recombines TRBV2 with TRBJ2-7, with D hard to call. CDR1 is SNHLY, CDR2 FYNNEI, per germline. This CDR3 region has 11 residues. V gave up 4 bases and J gave up 4 bases, with 5 bases separating them. This CDR3 reads CASSVKYEQYV. The DNA for the CDR3 is TGTGCCAGCAGTGTAAAGTACGAGCAGTACGTC.